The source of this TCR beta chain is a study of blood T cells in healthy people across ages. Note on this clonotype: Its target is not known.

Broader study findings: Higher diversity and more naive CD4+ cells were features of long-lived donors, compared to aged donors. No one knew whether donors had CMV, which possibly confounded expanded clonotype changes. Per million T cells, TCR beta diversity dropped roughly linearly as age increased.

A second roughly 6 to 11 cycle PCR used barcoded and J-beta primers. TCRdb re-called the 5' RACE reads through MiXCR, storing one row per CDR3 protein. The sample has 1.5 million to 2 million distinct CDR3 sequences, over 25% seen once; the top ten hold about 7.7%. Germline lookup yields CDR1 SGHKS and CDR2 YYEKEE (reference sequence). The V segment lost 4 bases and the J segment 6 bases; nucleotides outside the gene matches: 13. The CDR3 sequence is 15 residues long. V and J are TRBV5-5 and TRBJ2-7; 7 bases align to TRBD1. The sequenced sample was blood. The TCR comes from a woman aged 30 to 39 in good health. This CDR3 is CASSPIQGKGGEQYF. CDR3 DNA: TGTGCCAGCAGCCCCATACAGGGGAAAGGCGGCGAGCAGTACTTC.